This T cell receptor (beta chain) was identified during a study of post-analysis software for immune sequencing data (dated by TCRdb to about 2015). In the study overall: The recorded disease courses included relapsing-remitting, secondary progressive and progressive-relapsing multiple sclerosis, and some patients had no subtype annotation. The multiple sclerosis patient repertoires were compared with approximately 11 previously published healthy control repertoires from donors aged roughly 6 to 25 years. A subset of samples was prepared in parallel using single-end sample barcoding, then pooled and co-amplified after Illumina adapter ligation.

What the work shows at the level of the full study, not this receptor alone: The multiple sclerosis patient group was slightly younger than the control group. Direct clustering with F measure showed strong co-clustering of samples prepared in the same batch, prompting a batch-effect correction. Normalized Chao1 diversity was significantly lower in multiple sclerosis patients than controls, suggesting substantial peripheral T-cell clonal expansion. Patients showed significantly higher frequencies than controls for five TRBV segments, among them TRBV5-6, TRBV5-1 and TRBV20-1.

Libraries were prepared through PCR. These reads were obtained on an Illumina HiSeq 2500. To reduce PCR and sequencing biases, unique molecular identifiers were built into the TCR beta cDNA libraries. Every 1 to 10 million input T cells yielded roughly 0.5 million cDNA molecules, meaning each molecule approximated one T cell. The patient libraries were prepared and sequenced with the same protocol used for the earlier healthy control dataset. Samples belonging to the same batch were prepared together, multiplexed and sequenced on a shared HiSeq lane. Under the source paper's analysis protocol: Raw barcoded reads were processed with MIGEC, and single-read molecular identifier groups were discarded before consensus assembly and CDR3 extraction. Clonotype tables were post-analysed with VDJtools, normalizing diversity by down-sampling all datasets to the smallest sample size. In repertoire overlap clustering, CDR3 amino acid sequences, but not nucleotide sequences, were matched to correct batch-related cross-sample contamination. TCRdb reprocessed the public reads (quality trimming at Q25 with fastp, clone calling with MiXCR) and kept in-frame beta chains. Each CDR3 protein appears once, grouped with its most common genes and DNA. These V and J calls derive from TCRdb rather than the authors' analysis. This sample is represented by approximately 570,000 distinct CDR3 sequences; about 40% of them were singletons. The ten largest clonotypes hold over 1.5% of the sample.

As concerns this clonotype: It has no known antigen specificity. No quality values exist for individual bases; no much larger clone is one base distant.

V is clipped by 4 bases and J by 4 bases, and the sequence between their germline boundaries is 11 bases long. The CDR3 starts with the cysteine, ends with the phenylalanine, and has 14 residues. CDR3 DNA only is kept here, 42 bases in frame from base 1. As encoded in the germline V gene, CDR1 is SGHDN while CDR2 is FVKESK. To demonstrate the VDJtools post-analysis software, TCR beta repertoires were profiled from the peripheral blood of roughly 12 young patients with multiple sclerosis. The multiple sclerosis patients were children and adolescents ranging in age from roughly 6 to 16 years. The V and J segments used are TRBV14 and TRBJ2-1; the D region possibly corresponds to TRBD1 (6 bases align). The sequence derives from a girl aged 5-17 years with multiple sclerosis. Sequencing was carried out using blood. In nucleotide form, the sequence is TGTGCCAGCAGCCTTCTCGGACAGTACAATGAGCAGTTCTTC. Its protein is CASSLLGQYNEQFF.